This is a list of T cell receptor beta chains from one sample in a study of monozygotic twins with inflammatory bowel disease. Reprocessing the 5' RACE reads, TCRdb reports a single entry for every CDR3 protein and omits DNA. The sample includes roughly 320,000 distinct CDR3 sequences. The specimen was blood. The receptors derive from a human donor with ulcerative colitis or Crohn's disease, or a healthy co-twin of an affected twin (not recorded which). CDR3s include the opening cysteine and the closing phenylalanine or tryptophan.

J | V | CDR3
TRBJ1-5 | TRBV18 | CASSPDRGVQPQHF
TRBJ2-1 | TRBV7-3 | CASSPGTSVEQFF
TRBJ2-1 | TRBV12-3/TRBV12-4 | CASSTLGVREQFF
TRBJ2-7 | TRBV28 | CASSAPAGTGRYVQYF
TRBJ2-1 | TRBV30 | CAWSPGIEQFF
TRBJ2-5 | TRBV7-9 | CASSSRTAQETQYF
TRBJ2-1 | TRBV20-1 | CSARGGNEQFF
TRBJ2-1 | TRBV28 | CASSLSSPGTYNEQFF
TRBJ1-2 | TRBV29-1 | CSVAGHLSRIYGYTF
TRBJ2-7 | TRBV4-3 | CASSQDARGYEQYF
TRBJ1-1 | TRBV12-3/TRBV12-4 | CASSRRQVNTEAFF
TRBJ2-5 | TRBV7-2 | CASSLPTSGSSETQYF
TRBJ2-3 | TRBV7-9 | CASSWRLTDTQYF
TRBJ2-5 | TRBV7-2 | CASSAGLAGVETQYF
TRBJ2-1 | TRBV28 | CASRTRRREGNEQFF
TRBJ2-5 | TRBV6-2/TRBV6-3 | CASSLGLAASRAQYF
TRBJ2-2 | TRBV6-2/TRBV6-3 | CASSPAPGLGTGELFF
TRBJ2-1 | TRBV5-6 | CASSKSGTAYNEQFF
TRBJ2-7 | TRBV6-6 | CASSYLSDEQYF
TRBJ1-2 | TRBV24-1 | CATSDLQRDRAANYGYTF
TRBJ1-3 | TRBV7-2 | CASSLDTGGGNTIYF
TRBJ2-7 | TRBV7-9 | CASRLTTATKTYEQYF
TRBJ1-5 | TRBV9 | CASSRLKTGAATGNQPQHF
TRBJ2-2 | TRBV5-4 | CASSVDSGWVGELFF
TRBJ2-1 | TRBV6-2/TRBV6-3 | CASRRHGVYNEQFF
TRBJ2-1 | TRBV5-1 | CASSTGLAGGAGYEQFF
TRBJ2-7 | TRBV4-2 | CASSQVSGDGEQYF
TRBJ2-5 | TRBV15 | CATSGNGAETQYF
TRBJ1-1 | TRBV25-1 | CASSGHDRGDTEAFF
TRBJ1-5 | TRBV12-3/TRBV12-4 | CASSLGGRSQPQHF
TRBJ1-1 | TRBV7-9 | CASSPWNTEAFF
TRBJ2-2 | TRBV7-3 | CASSLTGSTANTGELFF
TRBJ2-2 | TRBV10-3 | CAINRGLDTGELFF
TRBJ2-5 | TRBV27 | CATRTEQETQYF
TRBJ2-3 | TRBV29-1 | CSTRDNPDTQYF
TRBJ2-2 | TRBV6-5 | CASSYSATGGPGELFF
TRBJ1-5 | TRBV5-1 | CASSLISGRGQPQHF
TRBJ2-7 | TRBV7-2 | CASSLMGVSSYEQYF
TRBJ1-4 | TRBV5-1 | CASSLLGGWEKLFF
TRBJ2-3 | TRBV5-1 | CASSLGLVGGTDTQYF
TRBJ2-3 | TRBV12-3/TRBV12-4 | CASSRDSWTLNTDTQYF
TRBJ2-5 | TRBV25-1 | CASRGGAQETQYF
TRBJ1-1 | TRBV7-6 | CASSLVGGGTEAFF
TRBJ2-5 | TRBV20-1 | CSASRTSGVQETQYF